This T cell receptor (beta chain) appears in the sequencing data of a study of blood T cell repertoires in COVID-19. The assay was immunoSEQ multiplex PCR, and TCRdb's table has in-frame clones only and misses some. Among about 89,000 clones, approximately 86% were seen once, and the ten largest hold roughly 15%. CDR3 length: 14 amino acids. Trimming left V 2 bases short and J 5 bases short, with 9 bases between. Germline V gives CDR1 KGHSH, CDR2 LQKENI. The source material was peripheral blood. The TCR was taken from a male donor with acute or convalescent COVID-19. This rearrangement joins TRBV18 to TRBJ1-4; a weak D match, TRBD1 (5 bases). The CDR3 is CASSPKGNNEKLFF. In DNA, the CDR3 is TGTGCCAGCTCACCAAAGGGGAACAATGAAAAACTGTTTTTT.